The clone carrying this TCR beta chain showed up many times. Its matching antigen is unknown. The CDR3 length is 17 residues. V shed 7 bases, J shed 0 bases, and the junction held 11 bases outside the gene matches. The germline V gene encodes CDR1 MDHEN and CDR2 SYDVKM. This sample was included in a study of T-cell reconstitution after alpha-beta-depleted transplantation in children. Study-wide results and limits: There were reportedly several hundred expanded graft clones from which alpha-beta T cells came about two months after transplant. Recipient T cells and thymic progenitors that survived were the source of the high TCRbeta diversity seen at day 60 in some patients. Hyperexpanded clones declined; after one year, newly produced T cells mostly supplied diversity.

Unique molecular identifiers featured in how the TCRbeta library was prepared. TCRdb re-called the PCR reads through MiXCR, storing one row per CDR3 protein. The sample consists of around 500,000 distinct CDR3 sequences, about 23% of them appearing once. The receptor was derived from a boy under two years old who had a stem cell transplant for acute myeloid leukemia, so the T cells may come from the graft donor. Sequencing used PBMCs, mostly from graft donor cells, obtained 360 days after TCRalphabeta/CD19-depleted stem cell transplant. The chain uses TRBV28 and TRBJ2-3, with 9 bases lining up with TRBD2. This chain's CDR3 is CASTSNSGGPSTDTQYF. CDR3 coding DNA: TGTGCCAGCACCTCAAATAGCGGGGGTCCTAGCACAGATACGCAGTATTTT.